Each of the 32 T cell receptor beta chains below was sequenced from the same sample in a study of cytomegalovirus exposure and HLA in healthy donors. PCR employed 60 Vbeta and 13 Jbeta primers. Sequencing used immunoSEQ multiplex PCR; TCRdb keeps in-frame clones, though not all of them. The sample lists some 71,000 clones; around three quarters were seen once. The sequenced sample consisted of PBMCs. The receptor source for this set is a woman aged 45-65 years in good health and CMV-seropositive.

The V gene is TRBV28, the J gene TRBJ1-2; TRBD1 aligns across 11 bases. The CDR3 is made up of 16 amino acids. The trim removed 3 bases at V and 0 bases at J, leaving 3 bases unmatched. Per the germline V gene, CDR1 is MDHEN and CDR2 is SYDVKM. CDR3 protein: CASSLGGQGANYGYTF. As DNA, the CDR3 is TGTGCCAGCAGTTTGGGGGGACAGGGGGCTAACTATGGCTACACCTTC.

This sequence joins TRBV5-1 and TRBJ1-4; D is perhaps TRBD1 (5 bases). The CDR3 loop spans 16 amino acids. The ends were cut back, 0 bases at V and 3 bases at J, with 12 bases in the middle. Germline loops: CDR1 SGHRS, CDR2 YFSETQ. The CDR3 is CASSLAPTGANEKLFF. In nucleotides, the CDR3 is TGCGCCAGCAGCTTGGCCCCGACGGGGGCTAATGAAAAACTGTTTTTT.

The V call is TRBV30, the J call TRBJ2-5; D gene unclear. The CDR3 runs 13 residues. Germline CDR1 is GTSNPN and CDR2 is SVGIG (reference sequence). Trimming cost V 2 bases and J 0 bases, with 7 bases left between them. The chain's CDR3 is CAWSLSNQETQYF. The CDR3 nucleotides are TGTGCCTGGAGTTTAAGCAACCAAGAGACCCAGTACTTC.

This sequence joins TRBV27 and TRBJ2-5; D is unclear. V dropped 0 bases and J dropped 0 bases, with 8 bases sitting between them. The CDR3 loop spans 15 amino acids. The V gene's germline CDR1 is MNHEY and CDR2 SMNVEV (reference sequence). The CDR3 coding sequence is TGTGCCAGCAGTTTATCGTGGCAGAACCAAGAGACCCAGTACTTC. Its protein is CASSLSWQNQETQYF.

The rearrangement joins TRBV6-1 to TRBJ1-6, with D perhaps matching TRBD1 (5 bases). The V gene lost 2 bases and the J gene lost 2 bases, with 7 bases spanning the gap. Germline V gene sequence: CDR1 MNHNS, CDR2 SASEGT. The CDR3 runs 15 residues. CDR3 sequence: CASSERGAYNSPLHF. CDR3 bases: TGTGCCAGCAGTGAAAGGGGTGCCTATAATTCACCCCTCCACTTT.

The V gene is TRBV5-8, the J gene TRBJ2-3, with D possibly TRBD2 on 7 matching bases. Germline CDR1 SGHTS, CDR2 YDEGEE. The CDR3 has 18 residues. V was trimmed by 5 bases and J by 0 bases, leaving 22 bases between them. The CDR3 spells CASSLLGGGTSSTDTQYF. CDR3 nucleotides: TGTGCCAGCAGTCTCTTAGGGGGGGGGACCTCTAGCACAGATACGCAGTATTTT. Looking up the rest from reference TRBV5-8 and TRBJ2-3 gives the full variable domain: EAGVTQSPTHLIKTRGQQATLRCSPISGHTSVYWYQQALGLGLQFLLWYDEGEERNRGNFPPRFSGRQFPNYSSELNVNALELEDSALYLCASSLLGGGTSSTDTQYFGPGTRLTVL.

Points on this clone: Within the sample, other DNA sequences also encode this same CDR3. The chain combines TRBV30 with TRBJ2-1, with TRBD2 identical over 10 bases. The CDR3 covers 14 residues. V shed 1 base and J 6 bases; nucleotides not matched to a gene: 3. CDR1 and CDR2 (germline): GTSNPN, SVGIG (reference sequence). The CDR3 sequence: CAWSDASGGNEQFF. In DNA form, the CDR3 reads TGTGCCTGGAGTGACGCTAGCGGGGGCAATGAGCAGTTCTTC.

This clone was detected once. This sequence joins TRBV10-3 and TRBJ2-7, with TRBD1 identical over 9 bases. This CDR3 spans 14 amino acids. Trimming cost V 2 bases and J 2 bases; bases outside gene matches: 1. Germline V gene lookup returns CDR1 ENHRY and CDR2 SYGVKD. DNA for the CDR3: TGTGCCATCAGTGAGAGACAGGGGGCCTACGAGCAGTACTTC. Its translation: CAISERQGAYEQYF.

This rearrangement joins TRBV11-2 to TRBJ1-5, with TRBD1 identical over 7 bases. Germline lookup yields CDR1 SGHAT and CDR2 FQNNGV. This CDR3 comprises 15 residues. V lost 3 bases and J lost 4; bases outside the gene matches: 6. CDR3 coding DNA: TGTGCCAGCAGCTTGACAGGGACGCTAAATCAGCCCCAGCATTTT. It codes for CASSLTGTLNQPQHF.

The V call is TRBV9, the J call TRBJ2-6, with 9 positions matching TRBD1. With V trimmed by 3 bases and J by 4 bases, 11 bases remained unmatched. The CDR3 length is 18 residues. CDR1 is SGDLS and CDR2 is YYNGEE in the germline V gene. CDR3 coding DNA: TGTGCCAGCAGCGGACCGGGACAGGGAGTTCTGGGGGCCAACGTCCTGACTTTC. Translating gives CASSGPGQGVLGANVLTF.

V is TRBV11-2 and J is TRBJ2-7, with TRBD2 identical over 8 bases. From germline, CDR1 is SGHAT and CDR2 FQNNGV. This CDR3 region has 15 residues. V was pared by 3 bases and J by 4 bases, with 8 bases of the junction left unmatched. The chain's CDR3 is CASSFDPAGVYEQYF. CDR3 nucleotide sequence: TGTGCCAGCAGCTTCGACCCAGCGGGAGTATACGAGCAGTACTTC.

The chain couples TRBV27 to TRBJ2-7; 11 nucleotides line up with TRBD2. Germline trimming cut 5 bases from V and 0 bases from J; bases unmatched to any gene: 12. Germline CDR1 is MNHEY and CDR2 is SMNVEV (reference sequence). The CDR3 extends over 18 amino acids. CDR3 nucleotide sequence: TGTGCCAGCAGTCCCTCAGCGGATGGGACTAGCGGCTCCTACGAGCAGTACTTC. Protein product: CASSPSADGTSGSYEQYF.

This chain connects TRBV5-1 to TRBJ2-7; 9 bases are a match to TRBD1. V was pared by 8 bases and J by 3 bases, with 6 bases of the junction left unmatched. The CDR3 covers 13 residues. Germline-derived CDR1 and CDR2 are SGHRS and YFSETQ. The CDR3, as DNA: TGCGCCAGTAGGACGGGACAGGGCTACGAGCAGTACTTC. It specifies CASRTGQGYEQYF.

This clone came up a few times. The J gene is TRBJ2-1, the V gene TRBV7-6, with 9 bases matching TRBD2. This CDR3 has 17 residues. The germline CDR1 and CDR2 sequences are SGHVS and FNYEAQ. The V and J ends lost 1 base and 0 bases, in that order; junction bases with no gene match: 4. The CDR3 spells CASSLGSGGSSYNEQFF. CDR3 coding DNA: TGTGCCAGCAGCTTAGGGAGCGGGGGGAGCTCCTACAATGAGCAGTTCTTC.

CDR3 coding DNA: TGTGCCATCAGTCCGGGACAGGGCGTCTTCTCTGAAGCTTTCTTT. The encoded protein is CAISPGQGVFSEAFF. The J gene is TRBJ1-1, the V gene TRBV10-3, with TRBD1 identical over 9 bases. The CDR3 length is 15 residues. V lost 5 bases to trimming and J lost 6 bases; unmatched junction nucleotides: 10. The germline CDR1 and CDR2 sequences are ENHRY and SYGVKD.

This clone has just a few counts. The chain is built from TRBV7-2 and TRBJ2-1, with TRBD2 matching 12 bases. CDR3 length equals 15 residues. The trim removed 7 bases at V and 9 bases at J, leaving 10 bases unmatched. Germline V lookup: CDR1 SGHTA, CDR2 FQGNSA. The CDR3 loop is CASTMTSGRGGEQFF. Written as DNA, the CDR3 is TGTGCCAGCACCATGACTAGCGGGAGAGGTGGTGAGCAGTTCTTC.

The rearrangement links TRBV19 to TRBJ2-1; 10 bases agree with TRBD2. The V segment lost 4 bases and the J segment 0 bases; nucleotides outside the gene matches: 3. From germline, CDR1 is LNHDA and CDR2 SQIVND (reference sequence). The CDR3 loop spans 16 amino acids. The CDR3 spells CASSKPSGSSYNEQFF. The CDR3 DNA reads TGTGCCAGTAGTAAGCCTAGCGGGAGCTCCTACAATGAGCAGTTCTTC.

V is TRBV5-1 and J is TRBJ2-2, with 7 bases that match TRBD1. The length of the CDR3 is 15 residues. The trim removed 0 bases at V and 1 base at J, leaving 0 bases unmatched. Germline CDR1 and CDR2: SGHRS and YFSETQ. The CDR3 DNA follows: TGCGCCAGCAGCTTGGACAGGGGGAACACCGGGGAGCTGTTTTTT. Translation gives CASSLDRGNTGELFF. The full variable domain, its missing parts supplied by reference TRBV5-1 and TRBJ2-2, is KAGVTQTPRYLIKTRGQQVTLSCSPISGHRSVSWYQQTPGQGLQFLFEYFSETQRNKGNFPGRFSGRQFSNSRSEMNVSTLELGDSALYLCASSLDRGNTGELFFGEGSRLTVL.

The V call is TRBV7-3, the J call TRBJ1-1; 7 bases fit TRBD1. The V gene's germline CDR1 is SGHTA and CDR2 FQGTGA. Trimming cost V 0 bases and J 6 bases; bases outside gene matches: 7. This CDR3 region has 15 residues. The CDR3 DNA reads TGTGCCAGCAGCTTAACACGCGGCAGGGGGGCTGAAGCTTTCTTT. It specifies CASSLTRGRGAEAFF.

The V call is TRBV29-1, the J call TRBJ2-5, with a possible D match to TRBD2 (6 bases). This CDR3 is 14 amino acids long. Germline CDR1 is SQVTM and CDR2 is ANQGSEA. V shed 8 bases and J shed 1 base, with 17 bases lying between them. DNA of the CDR3: TGCAGCATCGGTGGAGGGTCTGGCCAAGAGACCCAGTACTTC. Its protein is CSIGGGSGQETQYF.

The table lists this clone with a count of one. V is TRBV5-1 and J is TRBJ2-5; 16 bases agree with TRBD2. V shed 4 bases and J 5 bases; nucleotides not matched to a gene: 8. The CDR3 has 17 amino acids. Germline V gene sequence: CDR1 SGHRS, CDR2 YFSETQ. The CDR3 spells CASSPLGLAGGLETQYF. DNA of the CDR3: TGCGCCAGCAGCCCCCTGGGACTAGCGGGAGGGTTGGAGACCCAGTACTTC.

CDR3 in amino acids: CASLSAGLAGEGANNEQFF. The CDR3 DNA reads TGTGCCAGCCTCTCAGCTGGACTAGCGGGAGAGGGGGCTAACAATGAGCAGTTCTTC. The chain has TRBV27 and TRBJ2-1; 13 bases are shared with TRBD2. From germline, CDR1 is MNHEY and CDR2 SMNVEV (reference sequence). V dropped 8 bases and J dropped 5; count of bases not matched to a gene: 18. The CDR3 has 19 amino acids.

The chain has TRBV4-3 and TRBJ1-2; 9 bases are a match to TRBD1. Germline V gene lookup returns CDR1 LGHNA and CDR2 YSLEER. The CDR3 totals 17 residues. V was pared by 0 bases and J by 8 bases, with 13 bases of the junction left unmatched. The CDR3 nucleotides are TGCGCCAGCAGCCAAGATCTGGGACAGGGTTTAAGTCCCGGCTACACCTTC. It is translated as CASSQDLGQGLSPGYTF.

This chain uses TRBV7-8 with TRBJ2-1, with 8 bases matching TRBD2. V lost 2 bases and J lost 8; bases outside the gene matches: 8. CDR1 SGHVS and CDR2 FQNEAQ come from the germline V gene. This CDR3 region has 15 residues. CDR3 bases: TGTGCCAGCAGCTTATACGGGACTAGAGCCGATGAGCAGTTCTTC. This translates into CASSLYGTRADEQFF. Complete variable domain (other parts from reference TRBV7-8 and TRBJ2-1): GAGVSQSPRYKVAKRGQDVALRCDPISGHVSLFWYQQALGQGPEFLTYFQNEAQLDKSGLPSDRFFAERPEGSVSTLKIQRTQQEDSAVYLCASSLYGTRADEQFFGPGTRLTVL.

The V gene is TRBV7-9, the J gene TRBJ2-3; D not resolved. This CDR3 comprises 14 residues. CDR1 is SEHNR, CDR2 FQNEAQ, per germline (reference sequence). Deletions cut 1 base from V and 3 bases from J, with 8 bases between. Written as DNA, the CDR3 is TGTGCCAGCAGCTTAGTTGGCATTACAGATACGCAGTATTTT. Translated, it gives CASSLVGITDTQYF.

This chain connects TRBV4-1 to TRBJ2-7; the D gene is possibly TRBD2 (5 bases). Per germline, CDR1 MGHRA and CDR2 YSYEKL. V was clipped by 0 bases and J by 3 bases, with 15 bases between them. CDR3 length: 16 residues. The chain's CDR3 is CASSQDVVASNYEQYF. The CDR3, as DNA: TGCGCCAGCAGCCAAGATGTTGTCGCTAGCAACTACGAGCAGTACTTC.

This clone was seen a few times. The chain combines TRBV6-5 with TRBJ1-2; no firm D call. Per germline, CDR1 MNHEY and CDR2 SVGAGI. V lost 4 bases to trimming and J lost 4 bases, with 10 bases between them. The CDR3 length is 13 residues. Here the CDR3 reads CASSFTGSYGYTF. Here the CDR3 DNA reads TGTGCCAGCAGTTTTACCGGGAGCTATGGCTACACCTTC.

The chain carries TRBV30 and TRBJ2-3, with 7 nucleotides matching TRBD2. This CDR3 region has 15 residues. The junction had 7 bases not matched to a gene; V was cut back by 4 bases and J by 0 bases. Germline loops: CDR1 GTSNPN, CDR2 SVGIG (reference sequence). Here the CDR3 DNA reads TGTGCCTGGACCCCACTAGCGCAGAGCACAGATACGCAGTATTTT. Protein product: CAWTPLAQSTDTQYF.

The rearrangement uses TRBV10-1 and TRBJ1-2; the match to TRBD1 covers 11 bases. This CDR3 spans 15 amino acids. Looked up from germline, CDR1 is WNHNN and CDR2 is SYGVQD (reference sequence). The V gene end was trimmed by 7 bases and the J gene end by 5 bases; junction bases not matched to a gene: 9. The CDR3 reads CASIQHRDRGYGYTF. In DNA, the CDR3 is TGCGCCAGCATCCAACACCGGGACAGGGGGTATGGCTACACCTTC.

This clone was observed a few times. The V gene is TRBV30, the J gene TRBJ2-2; 7 bases map to TRBD1. Germline loops: CDR1 GTSNPN, CDR2 SVGIG (reference sequence). Losses at the gene ends were 3 bases for V and 9 bases for J; bases not matched to a gene: 7. The CDR3 length is 13 residues. Here the CDR3 reads CAWRQGSLRELFF. In DNA form, the CDR3 reads TGTGCCTGGAGACAGGGGAGTTTGCGGGAGCTGTTTTTT.

The chain is built from TRBV13 and TRBJ1-1; 11 bases are a match to TRBD1. V lost 5 bases to trimming and J lost 3 bases; unmatched junction nucleotides: 2. Germline CDR1 reads PRHDT; CDR2 reads FYEKMQ (reference sequence). The CDR3 contains 14 residues. Here the CDR3 reads CASSGQGAYTEAFF. DNA of the CDR3: TGTGCCAGCAGCGGACAGGGGGCGTACACTGAAGCTTTCTTT.

The table lists this clone with a count of one. The CDR3 region has the DNA TGTGCCAGCAGCCCTGGACAGTCGAGGGAGCAGTTCTTC. Residues: CASSPGQSREQFF. The chain recombines TRBV9 with TRBJ2-1, with a tentative D call TRBD1 (6 bases). This CDR3 is 13 amino acids long. V lost 4 bases to trimming and J lost 10 bases, with 15 bases between them. CDR1 is SGDLS and CDR2 is YYNGEE in the germline V gene.